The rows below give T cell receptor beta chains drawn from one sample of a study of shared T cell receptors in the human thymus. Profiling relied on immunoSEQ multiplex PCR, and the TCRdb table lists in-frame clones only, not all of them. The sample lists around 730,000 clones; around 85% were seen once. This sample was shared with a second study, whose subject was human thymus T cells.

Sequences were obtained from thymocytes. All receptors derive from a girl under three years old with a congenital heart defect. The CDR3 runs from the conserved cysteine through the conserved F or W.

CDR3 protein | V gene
CASSERDGGSSYEQYF | TRBV25-1
CASRAGTGFTEAFF | TRBV2
CASSPGGGPNGYTF | TRBV5-4
CASSRKGQPTNTGELFF | TRBV28
CASSRRQGDTEAFF | TRBV6-4
CASSCGQRDPNEQFF | TRBV28
CASSQEVRGTGILCEQFF | TRBV4-3
CAWIAHSEIF | TRBV30
CAISPPEYF | TRBV4-3
CASSPPGRASSYEQYF | TRBV5-6
CASSYRLALQGMKGEQFF | TRBV7-2
CASRPKHRGYSNQPQHF | TRBV27
CASSQFSYEQYF | TRBV16
CASSRTRGSYTF | TRBV6-1
CASSPLGQMGTYEQYF | TRBV7-9